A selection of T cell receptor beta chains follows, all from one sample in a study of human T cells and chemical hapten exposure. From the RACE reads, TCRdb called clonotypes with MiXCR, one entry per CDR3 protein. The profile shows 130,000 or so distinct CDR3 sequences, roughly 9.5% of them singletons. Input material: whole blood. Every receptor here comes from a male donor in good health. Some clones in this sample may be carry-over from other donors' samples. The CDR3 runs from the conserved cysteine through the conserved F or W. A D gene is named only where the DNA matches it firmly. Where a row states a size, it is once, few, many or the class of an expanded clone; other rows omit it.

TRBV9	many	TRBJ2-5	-	CASSVTGGEETQYF	TGTGCCAGCAGCGTTACAGGAGGGGAAGAGACCCAGTACTTC
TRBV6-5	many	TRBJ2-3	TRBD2	CASKNISGGLTDTQYF	TGTGCCAGCAAGAACATTAGCGGGGGACTCACAGATACGCAGTATTTT
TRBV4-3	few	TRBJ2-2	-	CASSQPGGVGELFF	TGCGCCAGCAGCCAACCAGGGGGGGTCGGGGAGCTGTTTTTT
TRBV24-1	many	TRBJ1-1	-	CATCGAGDTEAFF	TGTGCCACGTGCGGGGCAGGGGACACTGAAGCTTTCTTT
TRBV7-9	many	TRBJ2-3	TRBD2	CASSLGLRLAGATDTQYF	TGTGCCAGCAGCTTAGGCTTACGGCTAGCGGGAGCGACAGATACGCAGTATTTT
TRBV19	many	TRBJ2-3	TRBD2	CASSRAGGYTSTDTQYF	TGTGCCAGTAGTAGAGCGGGAGGCTACACTAGCACAGATACGCAGTATTTT
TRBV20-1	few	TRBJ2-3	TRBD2	CSARSSGTSGTDTQYF	TGCAGTGCTAGATCTTCCGGGACTAGCGGCACAGATACGCAGTATTTT
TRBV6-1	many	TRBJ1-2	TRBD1	CASSEMAGGSDGYTF	TGTGCCAGCAGTGAAATGGCAGGGGGCTCGGATGGCTACACCTTC
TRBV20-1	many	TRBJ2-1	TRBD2	CSARLTTSGEINEQFF	TGCAGTGCTAGACTTACGACTAGCGGGGAAATCAATGAGCAGTTCTTC
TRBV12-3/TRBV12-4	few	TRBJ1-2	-	CASSLPGLNEGDGYTF	TGTGCCAGCAGTTTACCAGGGCTCAACGAAGGTGATGGCTACACCTTC
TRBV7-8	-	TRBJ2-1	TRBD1	CASSPTGGSGLYNEQFF	TGTGCCAGCAGCCCGACAGGGGGCAGCGGGTTATACAATGAGCAGTTCTTC
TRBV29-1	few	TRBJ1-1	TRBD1	CSVAEQGVTEAFF	TGCAGCGTAGCTGAACAGGGGGTCACTGAAGCTTTCTTT
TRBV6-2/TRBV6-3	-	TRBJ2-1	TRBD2	CASSHPREVVNEQFF	TGTGCCAGCAGTCACCCCCGGGAGGTAGTCAATGAGCAGTTCTTC
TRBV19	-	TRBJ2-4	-	CASNSGTGAAKNIQYF	TGTGCCAGTAACAGCGGGACAGGTGCTGCCAAAAACATTCAGTACTTC
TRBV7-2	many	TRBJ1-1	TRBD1	CATKSRQGQTEAFF	TGTGCCACCAAAAGCAGACAGGGACAAACTGAAGCTTTCTTT
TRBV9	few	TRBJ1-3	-	CASSVKPTGPGNTIYF	TGTGCCAGCAGCGTAAAACCAACAGGGCCTGGAAACACCATATATTTT
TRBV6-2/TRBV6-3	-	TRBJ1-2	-	CASRDSGGYTF	TGTGCCAGCAGGGACAGCGGTGGCTACACCTTC
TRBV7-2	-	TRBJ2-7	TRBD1	CASSFRGQGIEQYF	TGTGCCAGCAGCTTCCGGGGACAGGGTATCGAGCAGTACTTC
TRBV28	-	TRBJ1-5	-	CASSLTPRNQPQHF	TGTGCCAGCAGTTTAACACCCCGCAATCAGCCCCAGCATTTT
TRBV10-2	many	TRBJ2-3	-	CASSEQGDTQYF	TGCGCCAGCAGTGAGCAAGGAGATACGCAGTATTTT
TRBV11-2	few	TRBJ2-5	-	CASSPGLQETQYF	TGTGCCAGCAGCCCGGGTCTTCAGGAGACCCAGTACTTC
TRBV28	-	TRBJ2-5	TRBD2	CASSFGTSGAEETQYF	TGTGCCAGCAGCTTTGGGACTAGCGGGGCCGAAGAGACCCAGTACTTC
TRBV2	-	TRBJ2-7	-	CASSSWGEQYF	TGTGCCAGCAGCTCCTGGGGCGAGCAGTACTTC
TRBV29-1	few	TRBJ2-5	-	CSVEGGDDQETQYF	TGCAGCGTTGAAGGGGGCGACGACCAAGAGACCCAGTACTTC
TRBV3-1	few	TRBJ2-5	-	CASSGRLEYQETQYF	TGTGCCAGCAGCGGCCGACTGGAGTACCAAGAGACCCAGTACTTC
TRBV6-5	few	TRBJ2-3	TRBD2	CASSQRGGGDTQYF	TGTGCCAGCAGCCAGCGGGGGGGCGGGGATACGCAGTATTTT
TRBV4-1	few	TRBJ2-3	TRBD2	CASSPQGASGSERATSTDTQYF	TGCGCCAGCAGCCCCCAAGGGGCTAGCGGGAGTGAAAGGGCAACTAGCACAGATACGCAGTATTTT
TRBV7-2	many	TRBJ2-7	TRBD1	CASSLVPGTETYEQYF	TGTGCCAGCAGCCTCGTCCCCGGGACAGAGACCTACGAGCAGTACTTC
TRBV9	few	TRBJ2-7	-	CASSVEMGDEQYF	TGTGCCAGCAGCGTCGAGATGGGAGACGAGCAGTACTTC
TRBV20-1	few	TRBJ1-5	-	CSARGRGGQPQHF	TGCAGTGCCCGGGGAAGGGGTGGTCAGCCCCAGCATTTT
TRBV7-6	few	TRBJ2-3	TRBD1	CASSPYTTGGRTDTQYF	TGTGCCAGCAGCCCTTATACGACAGGGGGGCGGACAGATACGCAGTATTTT